This record covers a single TCR beta chain. These data belong to a study of blood T cell repertoires in COVID-19. Across the whole study: Acute and convalescent COVID-19 samples came from the United States, Italy and Spain. Nucleic acid was either cDNA or gDNA, and it came from T cells, B-cell-depleted T cells, or PBMCs.

Germline V gives CDR1 SGHRS, CDR2 YFSETQ. The CDR3 consists of 12 residues. Between the trimmed V and J ends, which lost 7 bases and 3 bases, there was a span of 10 bases. Under the authors' procedure: Cell counts per sample came from amplifying reference gene primers. Sequenced by immunoSEQ multiplex PCR; TCRdb stores in-frame clones only, minus some. V and J calls and clone size are given by that table; D and trimming were obtained from the DNA. The sample lists 100,000 to 150,000 clones; 55% to 75% were seen once. What was sequenced was peripheral blood. The rearrangement joins TRBV5-1 to TRBJ1-2; no clear D. This TCR came from a woman in her 70s with acute or convalescent COVID-19. The chain's CDR3 is CASEGEDYGYTF. The CDR3, as DNA: TGCGCCAGCGAAGGAGAGGACTATGGCTACACCTTC.